The clone carrying this T cell receptor (beta chain) occurred a few times. Its antigen is currently unknown. Time point defined: blood 4 weeks post-SBRT, at nephrectomy. Treatment specified: 15 Gy SBRT to primary tumor, nephrectomy 4 weeks later. Radiation-treated patients gave blood at baseline, week 2 and week 4. Clear cell pathology was present in this patient's renal cell carcinoma. This entry belongs to a study of radiation and T cells in renal cell carcinoma. Data came from immunoSEQ multiplex PCR; TCRdb stores just in-frame clones and leaves some out. Here the sample spans some 80,000 clones, around 78% being singletons. General study points: From baseline, blood top tumor clonotypes peaked at 2 weeks post-radiation.

The CDR3 consists of 15 residues. The trim removed 6 bases at V and 0 bases at J, leaving 4 bases unmatched. Germline V gives CDR1 SNHLY, CDR2 FYNNEI. The sample consisted of blood, taken from a patient whose treatment included radiotherapy and nephrectomy. The V call is TRBV2, the J call TRBJ1-1, with 10 bases matching TRBD1. The clonotype was recovered from a woman aged 60-70 years with renal cell carcinoma. CDR3 bases: TGTGCCAGCAGCGGACAGGGGGGGATGAACACTGAAGCTTTCTTT. Protein sequence: CASSGQGGMNTEAFF.